The rows below give T cell receptor beta chains drawn from one sample of a study of T cell repertoires in cytomegalovirus infection. TCRdb re-derived calls from the reads in MiXCR, one entry per CDR3 protein. The top ten hold more than 45% of the sample, which has 230,000 or so distinct CDR3 sequences, about 18% seen once. Sequencing used CD8+ T cells from PBMCs. The receptors were gathered from a human donor in good health (CMV status not recorded). Some clones in this sample may be carry-over from other donors' samples. CDR3s include the opening cysteine and the closing phenylalanine or tryptophan. Fields, in order: clone size, J gene, V gene, D gene, CDR3 protein, CDR3 DNA. D genes are given only for firm matches. Only some rows state a clone size, as once, few, many or a class for expanded clones.

>-|TRBJ2-4|TRBV18|-
CASSPKGREYGGGNIQYF
TGTGCCAGCTCTCCAAAAGGGCGTGAGTACGGGGGTGGAAACATTCAGTACTTC
>many|TRBJ1-1|TRBV7-6|TRBD1
CASSLAGPGGGTEAFF
TGTGCCAGCAGCTTAGCAGGACCAGGGGGAGGAACTGAAGCTTTCTTT
>-|TRBJ1-5|TRBV27|TRBD1
CASSRDRGNQPQHF
TGTGCCAGCAGCCGGGACAGGGGGAATCAGCCCCAGCATTTT
>-|TRBJ2-1|TRBV4-1|TRBD1
CASSQTGGWNEQFF
TGCGCCAGCAGCCAAACAGGGGGCTGGAATGAGCAGTTCTTC
>-|TRBJ2-3|TRBV4-1|TRBD2
CASSLWTSGGSDTQYF
TGCGCCAGCAGCCTCTGGACTAGCGGGGGGTCAGATACGCAGTATTTT
>-|TRBJ1-4|TRBV28|TRBD1
CASSYRGNEKLFF
TGTGCCAGCAGTTACAGGGGTAATGAAAAACTGTTTTTT
>-|TRBJ2-4|TRBV13|-
CASSFGGGDIQYF
TGTGCCAGCAGCTTCGGAGGAGGGGACATTCAGTACTTC
>many|TRBJ2-1|TRBV28|-
CASSLGTSSYNEQFF
TGTGCCAGCAGTTTGGGAACTAGCTCCTACAATGAGCAGTTCTTC
>many|TRBJ2-6|TRBV15|-
CATSSGVSGANVLTF
TGTGCCACCAGCAGCGGAGTCTCTGGGGCCAACGTCCTGACTTTC
>many|TRBJ1-5|TRBV10-2|-
CASSGVAGAKRNQPQHF
TGCGCCAGCAGTGGCGTGGCGGGGGCTAAGCGCAATCAGCCCCAGCATTTT
>-|TRBJ1-2|TRBV7-2|-
CASTLWTAYGYTF
TGTGCCAGCACCCTATGGACAGCCTATGGCTACACCTTC
>many|TRBJ2-2|TRBV7-9|-
CASSEPGVTVNTGELFF
TGTGCCAGCAGCGAACCTGGCGTGACAGTGAACACCGGGGAGCTGTTTTTT
>many|TRBJ1-1|TRBV7-2|-
CASSPQGPGNTEAFF
TGTGCCAGCAGCCCCCAAGGGCCGGGGAACACTGAAGCTTTCTTT
>many|TRBJ1-6|TRBV7-8|-
CASSLLHRSSYNSPLHF
TGTGCCAGCAGCTTATTACACAGGAGCTCCTATAATTCACCCCTCCACTTT
>many|TRBJ1-1|TRBV7-9|TRBD1
CASSLGTGARGGAEAFF
TGTGCCAGCAGCTTAGGGACAGGGGCGCGGGGAGGGGCTGAAGCTTTCTTT
>many|TRBJ2-7|TRBV12-3/TRBV12-4|-
CASSLEVYEQYF
TGTGCCAGCAGTTTAGAAGTCTACGAGCAGTACTTC
>many|TRBJ1-1|TRBV4-1|TRBD1
CASSQSQGAFTEAFF
TGCGCCAGCAGCCAAAGTCAGGGGGCGTTCACTGAAGCTTTCTTT
>few|TRBJ2-7|TRBV5-4|-
CASSPDEPYEQYF
TGTGCCAGCAGCCCCGACGAGCCCTACGAGCAGTACTTC
>-|TRBJ1-5|TRBV12-3/TRBV12-4|-
CASQNRGMFNQPQHF
TGTGCCAGCCAAAATCGAGGGATGTTCAATCAGCCCCAGCATTTT
>-|TRBJ2-7|TRBV4-1|TRBD1
CASSRGTGLSYEQYF
TGCGCCAGCAGCCGAGGGACAGGCCTCTCCTACGAGCAGTACTTC
>many|TRBJ1-2|TRBV7-6|-
CASSLGGLRGGYTF
TGTGCCAGCAGCTTAGGGGGTTTACGCGGTGGCTACACCTTC
>many|TRBJ2-2|TRBV6-5|TRBD2
CASSYSLAGNPGELFF
TGTGCCAGCAGTTACTCCCTAGCGGGGAATCCCGGGGAGCTGTTTTTT
>few|TRBJ2-5|TRBV7-9|-
CASLSSGEETQYF
TGTGCCAGCCTGAGCAGCGGTGAAGAGACCCAGTACTTC
>many|TRBJ1-4|TRBV6-1|-
CASSEGADGSEKLFF
TGTGCCAGCAGTGAAGGAGCCGACGGGTCTGAAAAACTGTTTTTT
>-|TRBJ2-5|TRBV7-2|-
CASSLSVGGGSLYF
-
>few|TRBJ1-1|TRBV12-3/TRBV12-4|-
CASSFGLMNTEAFF
TGTGCCAGCAGTTTTGGGTTAATGAACACTGAAGCTTTCTTT
>-|TRBJ2-2|TRBV6-5|TRBD2
CASSRLAGGPGTGELFF
TGTGCCAGCAGTCGACTAGCGGGGGGGCCGGGCACCGGGGAGCTGTTTTTT
>-|TRBJ2-4|TRBV6-6|-
CASTHSAGGENIQYF
TGTGCCAGCACCCACAGTGCTGGGGGCGAAAACATTCAGTACTTC
>few|TRBJ2-7|TRBV4-1|-
CASSQNDGEQYF
TGCGCCAGCAGCCAAAACGATGGGGAGCAGTACTTC
>-|TRBJ1-5|TRBV6-2/TRBV6-3|-
CASSSGGRRPQHF
TGTGCCAGCAGCTCCGGGGGGCGGCGGCCCCAGCATTTT
>few|TRBJ1-1|TRBV4-3|-
CASSQGQQFTEAFF
TGCGCCAGCAGCCAAGGACAGCAGTTCACTGAAGCTTTCTTT
>many|TRBJ2-4|TRBV4-1|-
CASSQATGLAKNIQYF
TGCGCCAGCAGCCAAGCTACAGGTTTAGCCAAAAACATTCAGTACTTC
>many|TRBJ1-2|TRBV15|TRBD1
CATSRVRVYGTGQGYTF
TGTGCCACCAGCAGAGTAAGGGTATACGGGACAGGCCAAGGCTACACCTTC
>-|TRBJ2-5|TRBV29-1|-
CSVEDFSRGPQETQYF
TGCAGCGTTGAAGATTTCTCCCGGGGGCCCCAAGAGACCCAGTACTTC
>many|TRBJ2-7|TRBV11-3|-
CASSLAGGQIHEQYF
TGTGCCAGCAGCTTAGCCGGGGGACAAATCCACGAGCAGTACTTC
>few|TRBJ2-2|TRBV14|-
CASSQVGGRPAIGELFF
TGTGCCAGCAGCCAAGTTGGCGGACGGCCGGCGATCGGGGAGCTGTTTTTT
>few|TRBJ1-2|TRBV29-1|-
CSVDSSYGYTF
TGCAGCGTGGACTCCAGCTATGGCTACACCTTC
>many|TRBJ2-3|TRBV12-3/TRBV12-4|-
CASTQGSGYLYGTDTQYF
TGTGCCAGCACCCAGGGGTCGGGGTATCTGTATGGCACAGATACGCAGTATTTT
>many|TRBJ2-1|TRBV5-5|-
CASSLDRRNNEQFF
TGTGCCAGCAGCTTGGACAGGAGGAACAATGAGCAGTTCTTC
>few|TRBJ2-1|TRBV28|TRBD2
CASSGRGGFPHEQFF
TGTGCCAGCAGTGGACGGGGGGGCTTCCCCCATGAGCAGTTCTTC
>many|TRBJ2-1|TRBV20-1|-
CSARENSNEQFF
TGCAGTGCTAGAGAGAACTCCAATGAGCAGTTCTTC
>-|TRBJ1-2|TRBV5-1|TRBD1
CASSLSGTGGGLDGYTF
TGCGCCAGCAGCCTCTCCGGGACAGGGGGCGGATTGGATGGCTACACCTTC
>many|TRBJ2-1|TRBV7-8|-
CASSLWGGRAANEQFF
TGTGCCAGCAGCTTATGGGGGGGCAGGGCTGCGAATGAGCAGTTCTTC
>few|TRBJ1-4|TRBV7-6|TRBD1
CASSPGQSATNEKLFF
TGTGCCAGCAGCCCGGGACAGTCAGCAACTAATGAAAAACTGTTTTTT
>few|TRBJ2-5|TRBV7-9|TRBD1
CASSSPSDRVETQYF
TGTGCCAGCAGCTCACCGTCGGACAGGGTCGAGACCCAGTACTTC
>many|TRBJ2-3|TRBV28|TRBD2
CASSLERLAGASTDTQYF
TGTGCCAGCAGTTTAGAGAGGCTAGCGGGGGCTAGCACAGATACGCAGTATTTT
>-|TRBJ1-5|TRBV3-1|-
CASSYYTNQPQHF
TGTGCCAGCAGCTACTACACGAATCAGCCCCAGCATTTT